These 32 T cell receptor beta chains originate from one sample sequenced in a study of CD8+ T cells in alopecia areata. Extracted RNA was reverse transcribed, and the resulting cDNA served as sequencing template. Profiling relied on immunoSEQ multiplex PCR, and the TCRdb table lists in-frame clones only, not all of them. The sample has more than 90,000 clones, roughly 58% seen once. Treatment: oral pan-JAK inhibitor, 5-10 mg twice daily. The source material was CD8+ T cells sorted from blood, sampled at week 4, from a patient treated with tofacitinib. The receptors here all came from a human donor with alopecia areata.

The rearrangement uses TRBV6-5 and TRBJ2-5; D is possibly TRBD1 (5 bases). V lost 2 bases and J 1 base, leaving 11 bases between the germline ends. Germline loops: CDR1 MNHEY, CDR2 SVGAGI. The CDR3 loop spans 15 amino acids. The CDR3 DNA reads TGTGCCAGCAGTTACACGACAGCTACCCAAGAGACCCAGTACTTC. Its protein is CASSYTTATQETQYF.

This clone turned up a few times. The chain carries TRBV23-1 and TRBJ2-2, with D tentatively TRBD2 (6 bases). TRBV23-1 is identified as an open reading frame with a role that is uncertain. Trimming stripped 0 bases from V and 3 bases from J, with 11 bases between. The CDR3 has 16 amino acids. The CDR3 DNA is TGCGCCAGCAGTCAATCCACGGGGGAGGACACCGGGGAGCTGTTTTTT. It codes for CASSQSTGEDTGELFF.

There are a few counts of this clone. Within the sample, other DNA sequences also encode this same CDR3. The J gene is TRBJ1-1, the V gene TRBV30; 10 nucleotides line up with TRBD1. The CDR3 has 12 amino acids. Germline CDR1 and CDR2: GTSNPN and SVGIG (reference sequence). V lost 5 bases and J lost 11; bases outside the gene matches: 8. CDR3 loop: CAWGGQGVEAFF. In nucleotides, the CDR3 is TGTGCCTGGGGTGGACAGGGGGTAGAGGCTTTCTTT.

V and J are TRBV25-1 and TRBJ1-2; perhaps TRBD1 as D (5 bases). Germline loops: CDR1 MGHDK, CDR2 SYGVNS. V gave up 3 bases and J gave up 8 bases, with 19 bases separating them. The CDR3 totals 15 residues. The DNA for the CDR3 is TGTGCCAGCAGTGAGTTGGGGCCCACCCCGGAAGGCTACACCTTC. It encodes CASSELGPTPEGYTF.

The CDR3 spells CASSDVSYEQYF. The DNA for the CDR3 is TGTGCCAGCTCGGACGTTTCCTACGAGCAGTACTTC. This chain uses TRBV19 with TRBJ2-7; D is ambiguous. Looked up from germline, CDR1 is LNHDA and CDR2 is SQIVND (reference sequence). This CDR3 comprises 12 residues. Trimming shortened V by 9 bases and J by 1 base, and 10 bases separated the two germline ends.

This clone appeared a few times. This chain joins TRBV5-1 and TRBJ2-7, with 8 bases identical to TRBD1. Germline V lookup: CDR1 SGHRS, CDR2 YFSETQ. CDR3 length equals 14 residues. V lost 2 bases to trimming and J lost 2 bases; unmatched junction nucleotides: 3. The DNA of the CDR3 is TGCGCCAGCAGCTTCGGGACAGGCACCTACGAGCAGTACTTC. Encoded protein: CASSFGTGTYEQYF.

The chain carries TRBV29-1 and TRBJ1-4, with 7 bases lining up with TRBD1. The V gene's germline CDR1 is SQVTM and CDR2 ANQGSEA. V lost 4 bases to trimming and J lost 5 bases; unmatched junction nucleotides: 13. CDR3 length equals 16 residues. In nucleotides, the CDR3 is TGCAGCGTTGGGCTCCCCGGGGGACAGCTGAATGAAAAACTGTTTTTT. Translation gives CSVGLPGGQLNEKLFF.

The CDR3 sequence is CASSQSGGGHYGYTF. The CDR3 region has the DNA TGTGCCAGCAGCCAGTCGGGGGGCGGCCACTATGGCTACACCTTC. The gene calls are TRBV7-6 and TRBJ1-2, with D tentatively TRBD1 (6 bases). This CDR3 is 15 amino acids long. Germline V gives CDR1 SGHVS, CDR2 FNYEAQ. The V end was cut by 5 bases, the J end by 3 bases, with 16 bases between.

The chain carries TRBV7-3 and TRBJ2-2, with D tentatively TRBD2 (6 bases). CDR3 size: 18 residues. With 3 bases removed from V and 5 bases from J, the gap between germline ends came to 22 bases. Germline V gene sequence: CDR1 SGHTA, CDR2 FQGTGA. CDR3 region: CASSFPSQGLYGTGELFF. CDR3 bases: TGTGCCAGCAGCTTCCCGTCCCAGGGACTCTATGGAACCGGGGAGCTGTTTTTT.

The count of this clone is one. The CDR3 DNA reads TGCGCCAGCAGCCAAGGGCTAGCGGGGGGTAGATACGAGCAGTACTTC. Translating it yields CASSQGLAGGRYEQYF. The genes are TRBV4-1 and TRBJ2-7, with 11 bases fitting TRBD2. The germline gives CDR1 MGHRA, CDR2 YSYEKL. J was trimmed by 4 bases and V by 1 base; bases with no gene match: 6. The CDR3 is made up of 16 amino acids.

The chain is built from TRBV29-1 and TRBJ2-7; D may be TRBD1 or TRBD2 (5 bases each). The CDR3 runs 12 residues. The ends were cut back, 6 bases at V and 1 base at J, with 10 bases in the middle. Germline CDR1 and CDR2: SQVTM and ANQGSEA. The DNA of the CDR3 is TGCAGCGTGGGACGGGAATCCTACGAGCAGTACTTC. Translating it yields CSVGRESYEQYF.

This chain joins TRBV30 and TRBJ1-1, with 7 bases identical to TRBD1. This CDR3 has 14 residues. Per the germline V gene, CDR1 is GTSNPN and CDR2 is SVGIG (reference sequence). V lost 0 bases to trimming and J lost 2 bases; unmatched junction nucleotides: 3. DNA of the CDR3: TGTGCCTGGAGTGTAGACAGGGCAAACACTGAAGCTTTCTTT. This gives the protein CAWSVDRANTEAFF.

V usage is TRBV6-1 and J usage is TRBJ2-5; a possible D gene is TRBD1 (6 bases). Germline assignment: CDR1 MNHNS and CDR2 SASEGT. This CDR3 spans 14 amino acids. V dropped 4 bases and J dropped 5 bases, with 14 bases sitting between them. The CDR3 DNA reads as TGTGCCAGCAGTGCATTCCAGGGGATGGAGACCCAGTACTTC. Protein: CASSAFQGMETQYF.

There are a few counts of this clone. The V and J genes are TRBV11-2 and TRBJ2-4; possibly TRBD1 for D (7 bases). The CDR3 consists of 14 residues. In germline, CDR1 is SGHAT, CDR2 FQNNGV. V was pared by 5 bases and J by 3 bases, with 11 bases between. The CDR3 is CASSAQGGKNIQYF. DNA of the CDR3: TGTGCCAGCAGCGCCCAGGGGGGCAAAAACATTCAGTACTTC.

V usage is TRBV27 and J usage is TRBJ2-3, with 9 bases matching TRBD1. The V gene's germline CDR1 is MNHEY and CDR2 SMNVEV (reference sequence). This CDR3 spans 14 amino acids. The junction had 4 bases not matched to a gene; V was cut back by 5 bases and J by 4 bases. The CDR3, as DNA: TGTGCCAGCAGTACCGGGACAGGGTCAGATACGCAGTATTTT. It codes for CASSTGTGSDTQYF.

This clone was counted a few times. The chain carries TRBV15 and TRBJ2-2, with D unresolved. CDR3 length: 13 residues. Trimming pared 5 bases from V and 0 bases from J, leaving 4 bases between. Germline V gene sequence: CDR1 LNHNV, CDR2 YYDKDF (reference sequence). Here the CDR3 reads CATSDPNTGELFF. CDR3 nucleotides: TGTGCCACCAGCGACCCGAACACCGGGGAGCTGTTTTTT.

This rearrangement joins TRBV7-8 to TRBJ2-7; 8 bases are a match to TRBD1. The CDR3 length is 17 residues. J lost 4 bases, V lost 5 bases, and 16 bases had no gene match. Germline values: CDR1 SGHVS, CDR2 FQNEAQ. The CDR3 sequence: CASSPNRIMTGDYEQYF. CDR3 coding DNA: TGTGCCAGCAGCCCGAACCGAATAATGACAGGGGATTACGAGCAGTACTTC.

The V gene is TRBV7-9, the J gene TRBJ1-6; no reliable D call. The V and J ends lost 1 base and 0 bases respectively, with 4 bases between them. The germline V gene encodes CDR1 SEHNR and CDR2 FQNEAQ (reference sequence). The CDR3 runs to 15 residues. CDR3 nucleotide sequence: TGTGCCAGCAGCTTAGGGAGCTCCTATAATTCACCCCTCCACTTT. The encoded protein is CASSLGSSYNSPLHF.

The chain combines TRBV30 with TRBJ2-3, with 14 nucleotides matching TRBD2. Germline CDR1 GTSNPN, CDR2 SVGIG (reference sequence). The CDR3 runs 21 residues. V lost 1 base, J lost 0 bases, and 15 bases stayed unmatched. CDR3 sequence reads: CAWSETLGLAGATLSTDTQYF. The CDR3 DNA sequence: TGTGCCTGGAGTGAGACCCTGGGACTAGCGGGGGCCACACTTAGCACAGATACGCAGTATTTT.

This clone was seen more than once but under ten times. Here the CDR3 DNA reads TGTGCCAGCAGCCCGAGGACAGGGGTTAATGAAAAACTGTTTTTT. Its protein is CASSPRTGVNEKLFF. The rearrangement uses TRBV4-2 and TRBJ1-4, with 9 bases identical to TRBD1. The CDR3 totals 15 residues. The V gene's germline CDR1 is LGHNA and CDR2 YNFKEQ. V gave up 4 bases and J gave up 4 bases; unmatched junction bases: 4.

V usage is TRBV7-9 and J usage is TRBJ2-7, with D perhaps matching TRBD2 (5 bases). The V and J ends lost 4 bases and 2 bases respectively, with 12 bases between them. Germline-derived CDR1 and CDR2 are SEHNR and FQNEAQ (reference sequence). The CDR3 has 14 amino acids. The CDR3 protein is CASSSTGKPYEQYF. The CDR3, as DNA: TGTGCCAGCAGCTCCACCGGGAAGCCCTACGAGCAGTACTTC.

The sample holds a few counts of this clone. The chain has TRBV7-9 and TRBJ2-5; D gene ambiguous. Germline CDR1 and CDR2: SEHNR and FQNEAQ (reference sequence). Trimming pared 4 bases from V and 6 bases from J, leaving 18 bases between. The CDR3 has 15 amino acids. For the CDR3, the DNA is TGTGCCAGCAGCTCCGGGCCTCCCATTTTGAAGACCCAGTACTTC. It is translated as CASSSGPPILKTQYF.

In DNA, the CDR3 is TGTGCCTTGCCCACAGCTGACAATGAGCAGTTCTTC. Amino acids: CALPTADNEQFF. This rearrangement joins TRBV30 to TRBJ2-1, with D unresolved. The CDR3 length is 12 residues. CDR1 and CDR2 from the germline V gene are GTSNPN and SVGIG (reference sequence). Trimming stripped 7 bases from V and 5 bases from J, with 12 bases between.

The rearrangement joins TRBV30 to TRBJ2-7; 7 bases map to TRBD2. After removal of 4 bases from V and 2 bases from J, the junction contained 5 bases not matched to a gene. This CDR3 has 13 residues. Germline V gene data show CDR1 as GTSNPN and CDR2 as SVGIG (reference sequence). In nucleotides, the CDR3 is TGTGCCTGGACCCCTGCGGGGGCCTACGAGCAGTACTTC. This translates into CAWTPAGAYEQYF.

The V gene is TRBV9, the J gene TRBJ2-5; D gene uncertain. Trimming stripped 3 bases from V and 3 bases from J, with 15 bases between. The CDR3 loop spans 15 amino acids. Germline V CDR1 and CDR2: SGDLS, YYNGEE. In DNA form, the CDR3 reads TGTGCCAGCAGCGAGACGACACGGCCGGAAGAGACCCAGTACTTC. Its translation: CASSETTRPEETQYF.

The chain recombines TRBV30 with TRBJ2-1, with 7 bases fitting TRBD1. Germline CDR1 and CDR2: GTSNPN and SVGIG (reference sequence). With 5 bases clipped from V and 9 bases from J, the junction kept 7 bases outside the gene matches. The CDR3 has 12 amino acids. The CDR3 nucleotides read TGTGCCTGGGGGGGACAGTTCACTGAGCAGTTCTTC. It specifies CAWGGQFTEQFF.

V gene TRBV29-1 combines with J gene TRBJ2-1, with D tentatively TRBD2 (5 bases). Germline V lookup: CDR1 SQVTM, CDR2 ANQGSEA. The CDR3 loop spans 13 amino acids. Trimming left V 6 bases short and J 0 bases short, with 9 bases between. The CDR3 DNA follows: TGCAGCGTGCTCCGGGACTCCTACAATGAGCAGTTCTTC. Its translation is CSVLRDSYNEQFF.

This chain uses TRBV30 with TRBJ2-6, with D hard to call. V was trimmed by 0 bases and J by 0 bases, leaving 9 bases between them. CDR3 length: 16 residues. In germline, CDR1 is GTSNPN, CDR2 SVGIG (reference sequence). CDR3 loop: CAWSVVGRSGANVLTF. Here the CDR3 DNA reads TGTGCCTGGAGTGTCGTAGGGCGCTCTGGGGCCAACGTCCTGACTTTC.

The chain couples TRBV27 to TRBJ2-7; D is unresolved. Deletions cut 2 bases from V and 0 bases from J, with 8 bases between. This CDR3 region has 14 residues. Germline CDR1 is MNHEY and CDR2 is SMNVEV (reference sequence). The CDR3 reads CASSLRPDSYEQYF. The CDR3 coding sequence is TGTGCCAGCAGTTTAAGGCCCGACTCCTACGAGCAGTACTTC.

Concerning this clone: The sample contains more than one DNA sequence encoding this CDR3. V gene TRBV29-1 combines with J gene TRBJ1-2, with 10 bases matching TRBD1. There are 12 residues in the CDR3. V trimming: 6 bases; J trimming: 3 bases; junction bases outside the gene matches: 1. Germline V gene data show CDR1 as SQVTM and CDR2 as ANQGSEA. CDR3 sequence (DNA): TGCAGCGTAGGACAGGGGGACTATGGCTACACCTTC. Translated: CSVGQGDYGYTF.

This clone was recorded once. J is TRBJ2-1 and V is TRBV7-9; D remains ambiguous. The CDR3 runs to 14 residues. Germline CDR1 reads SEHNR; CDR2 reads FQNEAQ (reference sequence). V was trimmed by 2 bases and J by 4 bases, leaving 9 bases between them. CDR3 region: CASSLFDGYNEQFF. DNA of the CDR3: TGTGCCAGCAGCTTATTCGACGGATACAATGAGCAGTTCTTC.

Only a few counts were recorded for this clone. The chain employs TRBV27 and TRBJ2-1, with D possibly called TRBD1 or TRBD2 (6 bases each). This CDR3 contains 14 residues. V shed 7 bases and J shed 2 bases, with 12 bases lying between them. Germline CDR1 is MNHEY and CDR2 is SMNVEV (reference sequence). The CDR3 DNA follows: TGTGCCAGCATGGGGGGCCCAACCTACAATGAGCAGTTCTTC. Translating it yields CASMGGPTYNEQFF.